These T cell receptor beta chains were read from a single sample in a study of OX40 agonist ivuxolimab in advanced cancers. Repertoires were generated with immunoSEQ multiplex PCR, while TCRdb's copy carries only in-frame clones and drops some. The table lists tens of thousands of clones, around nine tenths of them singletons, with about 2.5% in the top ten. Specimen: CD4+ or CD8+ T cells sorted from blood, collected in a trial of the OX40 agonist ivuxolimab. The receptors were gathered from an adult with an advanced solid tumor such as melanoma, head and neck, liver or kidney cancer. CDR3s include the opening cysteine and the closing phenylalanine or tryptophan. D genes are given only for firm matches. Not all rows give a size; the values are once, few, many and, for expanded clones, a class.

DNA,CDR3,D,size,J,V
TGTGCCAGCAGCCAGGGACTAGCTGGAACCTACGAGCAGTACTTC,CASSQGLAGTYEQYF,TRBD2,-,TRBJ2-7,TRBV14
TGTGCCAGCAGCTTGGATCCAGACTATGGCTACACCTTC,CASSLDPDYGYTF,-,few,TRBJ1-2,TRBV5-6
TGTGCCAGCAGCCAGGGCCCTGTTTGGTTGGAGACCCAGTACTTC,CASSQGPVWLETQYF,-,-,TRBJ2-5,TRBV11-3
TGTGCCAGCAGTCTATTATCCAGCTCCGGGACTGGGGGCGAGCAGTACTTC,CASSLLSSSGTGGEQYF,-,-,TRBJ2-7,TRBV7-2
TGCAGCGTTGGGGTCGGGAGTGGCGAGCAGTACTTC,CSVGVGSGEQYF,-,once,TRBJ2-7,TRBV29-1
TGTGCCAGCAGTCCGCCGGGGCAGTACAATCAGCCCCAGCATTTT,CASSPPGQYNQPQHF,-,-,TRBJ1-5,TRBV6-6
TGTGCCAGCAGTGAAAGGGCGGTAGGACCCAGGTATGGGGCCAACGTCCTGACTTTC,CASSERAVGPRYGANVLTF,-,-,TRBJ2-6,TRBV6-1
TGTGCCAGCAGACGCTCACCTAGCGGGAGCTCCTACAATGAGCAGTTCTTC,CASRRSPSGSSYNEQFF,TRBD2,-,TRBJ2-1,TRBV27
TGTGCCAGCAGCCCGGGGACAGGGAGCTCCTACAATGAGCAGTTCTTC,CASSPGTGSSYNEQFF,TRBD1,-,TRBJ2-1,TRBV7-8
TGTGCCATCAGACTCGGGACAGGGACCTACGAGCAGTACTTC,CAIRLGTGTYEQYF,TRBD1,-,TRBJ2-7,TRBV10-3
TGTGCCAGCAGCCCCCAGCGGGAGTCCTACGAGCAGTACTTC,CASSPQRESYEQYF,TRBD2,-,TRBJ2-7,TRBV9
TGTGCCAGCAGTTTGAACAGGGAGGGTCAGCCCCAGCATTTT,CASSLNREGQPQHF,-,-,TRBJ1-5,TRBV27